This T cell receptor (beta chain) is drawn from a study of control samples from healthy donors and cancer patients (dated by TCRdb to 2019 to 2021). Library construction relied on the immunoSEQ multiplex PCR assay. Entries here come from immuneACCESS through TCRdb and include only in-frame sequences with V and J called. Some clones fail to appear in such tables; in the studies checked, an unresolved V gene covers under half of the shortfall, and the cause of the remainder is unknown. Across this sample there are fewer than 70,000 clones, with around 87% seen only once. The ten biggest clones cover around an eighth of the sample. Concerning this clone itself: This clone's antigen is unknown. No clone much larger than this one lies a single base away; base qualities are absent.

The trim is 7 bases for V and 2 bases for J, with a gap of 17 bases between the germline ends. The CDR3 runs 16 residues from the cysteine to the phenylalanine. Here the CDR3 DNA is all that survives: 48 bases in frame from base 1. CDR1 and CDR2 (LNHDA, SQIVND) derive from the germline V gene (reference sequence). The origin of this receptor is a man in his fifties or sixties with head and neck cancer. This receptor chain uses TRBV19 and TRBJ1-4; the D region possibly corresponds to TRBD1 (5 bases align). The sample consisted of PBMCs. The CDR3 region: CASTPIVGTTNEKLFF. The DNA is TGTGCCAGTACCCCAATCGTGGGGACCACTAATGAAAAACTGTTTTTT.